The sample holds a few counts of the clone carrying this T cell receptor beta chain. Its antigen remains unknown. These data belong to a study of tumor-infiltrating lymphocytes in glioblastoma multiforme. General study results and limits: Detected clone frequencies may not reflect cell counts, being RNA-based.

Three nested ARM-PCR rounds with V-beta and C-beta primers built TCRB libraries. TCRdb itself ran the multiplex PCR reads through MiXCR, one entry per CDR3 protein. The data show approximately 13,000 distinct CDR3 sequences, 66% seen once. Germline CDR1 reads ENHRY; CDR2 reads SYGVKD. Trimming pared 0 bases from V and 4 bases from J, leaving 4 bases between. CDR3 size: 13 residues. This chain uses TRBV10-3 with TRBJ1-5; D is unresolved. The sequencing sample was made of brain tumor tissue. This TCR was recovered from a male donor with glioblastoma. The CDR3 DNA reads as TGTGCCATCAGTGAGTCAGAAAATCAGCCCCAGCATTTT. Translated: CAISESENQPQHF.